The 29 T cell receptor beta chains reported below all come from one sample, sequenced in a study of Graves' ophthalmopathy and Graves' hyperthyroidism. The sequenced template was RNA, covering the TCR beta CDR3 region. Second-round multiplex PCR came after first-round RT-PCR with HTBI primers. TCRdb called the multiplex PCR reads again in MiXCR, with one record for every CDR3 protein. The data show about 210,000 distinct CDR3 sequences, with 29% seen just once and around 10% held by the top ten. Input material: peripheral blood. The receptor source for this set is a man aged 50-59 years with Graves' ophthalmopathy.

The chain recombines TRBV11-2 with TRBJ2-7, with D maybe TRBD1 (5 bases). The CDR3 has 14 residues. The V end was cut by 3 bases, the J end by 4 bases, with 13 bases between. Germline V CDR1 and CDR2: SGHAT, FQNNGV. The chain's CDR3 is CASSFGHTGYEQYF. CDR3 sequence (DNA): TGTGCCAGCAGCTTCGGACACACCGGGTACGAGCAGTACTTC. Together with reference TRBV11-2 and TRBJ2-7, the CDR3 gives the full variable domain: EAGVAQSPRYKIIEKRQSVAFWCNPISGHATLYWYQQILGQGPKLLIQFQNNGVVDDSQLPKDRFSAERLKGVDSTLKIQPAKLEDSAVYLCASSFGHTGYEQYFGPGTRLTVT.

This clonotype was observed many times. The chain couples TRBV29-1 to TRBJ2-7; TRBD1 is a possible D gene (6 bases). CDR1 and CDR2 (germline): SQVTM, ANQGSEA. Trimming stripped 4 bases from V and 6 bases from J, with 19 bases between. There are 14 residues in the CDR3. The CDR3, as DNA: TGCAGCGTTGTCTCCATAGGGGCAGGGGCCGAGCAGTACTTC. This translates into CSVVSIGAGAEQYF.

There are many counts of this clonotype. The V and J genes are TRBV12-3 or TRBV12-4 and TRBJ2-5; TRBD2 matches 7 bases. V lost 5 bases to trimming and J lost 2 bases; unmatched junction nucleotides: 8. This CDR3 region has 15 residues. CDR3 sequence reads: CASSPSGAVQETQYF. DNA of the CDR3: TGTGCCAGCAGTCCGAGCGGGGCAGTACAAGAGACCCAGTACTTC.

This clonotype was seen at least ten times. The rearrangement uses TRBV28 and TRBJ1-5; 8 bases agree with TRBD1. J was trimmed by 7 bases and V by 6 bases; bases with no gene match: 5. The CDR3 sequence is 13 residues long. Germline CDR1 and CDR2: MDHEN and SYDVKM. The CDR3: CASRSQGAQPQHF. The DNA for the CDR3 is TGTGCCAGCAGATCCCAGGGGGCCCAGCCCCAGCATTTT.

V gene TRBV29-1 combines with J gene TRBJ2-7, with unresolved D. The CDR3 runs to 11 residues. Per germline, CDR1 SQVTM and CDR2 ANQGSEA. V was pared by 3 bases and J by 4 bases, with 7 bases between. CDR3 coding DNA: TGCAGCGTTGAGATACTTTACGAGCAGTACTTC. This codes for CSVEILYEQYF.

This sequence joins TRBV25-1 and TRBJ1-1; D is unresolved. The germline V gene encodes CDR1 MGHDK and CDR2 SYGVNS. V lost 3 bases to trimming and J lost 2 bases, with 10 bases between them. CDR3 size: 14 residues. The CDR3 coding sequence is TGTGCCAGCAGTGATGGAAGACGTAACACTGAAGCTTTCTTT. Amino acids: CASSDGRRNTEAFF.

This chain connects TRBV7-2 to TRBJ2-7; TRBD2 agrees at 7 bases. Trimming took 10 bases from V and 6 from J; bases not matched to a gene: 9. CDR3 length: 12 amino acids. Germline assignment: CDR1 SGHTA and CDR2 FQGNSA. Here the CDR3 reads CATRWAGAEQYF. Written as DNA, the CDR3 is TGTGCCACCCGGTGGGCGGGAGCCGAGCAGTACTTC.

This clonotype was seen many times. The chain has TRBV11-2 and TRBJ2-5, with 9 positions matching TRBD2. CDR1 SGHAT and CDR2 FQNNGV come from the germline V gene. The CDR3 runs 15 residues. Trimming took 9 bases from V and 4 from J; bases not matched to a gene: 12. The CDR3 DNA is TGTGCCAGTTCCCGGGTTAGCGGGAGTGGAGAGACCCAGTACTTC. Its protein product is CASSRVSGSGETQYF.

This clonotype was picked up many times. The rearrangement uses TRBV28 and TRBJ2-4; the match to TRBD1 covers 7 bases. The germline gives CDR1 MDHEN, CDR2 SYDVKM. After removal of 6 bases from V and 8 bases from J, the junction contained 4 bases not matched to a gene. This CDR3 has 12 residues. The CDR3 nucleotides are TGTGCCAGCAGCGGGACAGTCCACATTCAGTACTTC. Its protein product is CASSGTVHIQYF.

This clonotype is a singleton in its sample. The chain employs TRBV15 and TRBJ1-1, with TRBD1 as a possible D gene (6 bases). Germline V gene data show CDR1 as LNHNV and CDR2 as YYDKDF (reference sequence). V shed 0 bases and J shed 1 base, with 6 bases lying between them. The length of the CDR3 is 14 residues. The CDR3 here is CATSREDRNTEAFF. Here the CDR3 DNA reads TGTGCCACCAGCAGAGAGGACAGGAACACTGAAGCTTTCTTT.

To note about this clonotype: A read error may account for a junction end that differs from germline. The chain recombines TRBV27 with TRBJ1-1; D is unclear. Germline CDR1 is MNHEY and CDR2 is SMNVEV (reference sequence). The CDR3 has 12 residues. The CDR3 coding sequence is TGTGCCAGCAGAGACCCAAACACTGAAGTTTTCTTT. Protein sequence: CASRDPNTEVFF.

This clonotype was counted many times. This chain joins TRBV6-5 and TRBJ2-2; 7 nucleotides line up with TRBD1. This CDR3 is 15 amino acids long. V shed 2 bases and J 4 bases; nucleotides not matched to a gene: 4. Germline-derived CDR1 and CDR2 are MNHEY and SVGAGI. The CDR3 reads CASSYVGTATGELFF. CDR3 nucleotide sequence: TGTGCCAGCAGTTACGTCGGGACAGCCACCGGGGAGCTGTTTTTT.

The J gene is TRBJ1-3, the V gene TRBV30; D gene ambiguous. The CDR3 is 14 residues long. Germline V gene lookup returns CDR1 GTSNPN and CDR2 SVGIG (reference sequence). V was trimmed by 1 base and J by 0 bases, leaving 7 bases between them. The CDR3 DNA is TGTGCCTGGAGTGCCGGGCTCTCTGGAAACACCATATATTTT. Protein sequence: CAWSAGLSGNTIYF.

V usage is TRBV6-1 and J usage is TRBJ2-2, with D possibly being TRBD1 or TRBD2 (5 bases each). CDR3 size: 14 residues. Trimming removed 1 base from V and 5 bases from J, with 8 bases in between. Germline-derived CDR1 and CDR2 are MNHNS and SASEGT. The CDR3 protein is CASSEGWGTGELFF. The DNA of the CDR3 is TGTGCCAGCAGTGAAGGTTGGGGGACCGGGGAGCTGTTTTTT.

This clonotype was seen once. The CDR3 is CASRRWGQGENTEAFF. For the CDR3, the DNA is TGTGCCAGCAGACGCTGGGGGCAGGGGGAGAACACTGAAGCTTTCTTT. The chain links TRBV6-2 or TRBV6-3 to TRBJ1-1; 7 bases agree with TRBD1. Per germline, CDR1 MNHEY and CDR2 SVGEGT. J gave up 1 base and V 6 bases, and 11 bases lay outside the gene matches. The CDR3 sequence is 16 residues long.

The sample holds many counts of this clonotype. The V call is TRBV20-1, the J call TRBJ2-5; 7 bases are shared with TRBD1. The CDR3 loop spans 11 amino acids. Losses at the gene ends were 8 bases for V and 2 bases for J; bases not matched to a gene: 2. Germline V gene sequence: CDR1 DFQATT, CDR2 SNEGSKA (reference sequence). CDR3 in DNA: TGCAGTCTGGACAGGCAAGAGACCCAGTACTTC. Residues: CSLDRQETQYF.

The rearrangement uses TRBV12-3 or TRBV12-4 and TRBJ1-1; D gene uncertain. Between the trimmed V and J ends, which lost 7 bases and 0 bases, there was a span of 6 bases. The CDR3 contains 12 residues. This chain's CDR3 is CASIGVNTEAFF. CDR3 in DNA: TGTGCCAGCATCGGGGTGAACACTGAAGCTTTCTTT.

V and J are TRBV7-8 and TRBJ1-1, with D tentatively TRBD1 (6 bases). The V gene lost 6 bases and the J gene lost 1 base, with 15 bases spanning the gap. This CDR3 is built from 15 residues. In germline, CDR1 is SGHVS, CDR2 FQNEAQ. CDR3 sequence reads: CASSLWEGGNTEAFF. In DNA form, the CDR3 reads TGTGCCAGCAGTTTGTGGGAAGGGGGGAACACTGAAGCTTTCTTT.

This clonotype was recorded at least ten times. The chain recombines TRBV6-2 or TRBV6-3 with TRBJ2-7; 7 nucleotides line up with TRBD2. V shed 6 bases and J 9 bases; nucleotides not matched to a gene: 23. This CDR3 spans 17 amino acids. The germline V gene has CDR1 MNHEY and CDR2 SVGEGT. In DNA form, the CDR3 reads TGTGCCAGCAGCCAGCCGACGGGAGGACTTAGACCTACGATGCAGTACTTC. It encodes CASSQPTGGLRPTMQYF.

The V gene is TRBV6-1, the J gene TRBJ1-2; 12 bases fit TRBD1. V lost 9 bases to trimming and J lost 5 bases; unmatched junction nucleotides: 13. This CDR3 contains 16 residues. Germline-derived CDR1 and CDR2 are MNHNS and SASEGT. CDR3 nucleotides: TGTGCCAGTACTACCGGGACAGGGGGCGGTGGGTATGGCTACACCTTC. The encoded protein is CASTTGTGGGGYGYTF.

The chain couples TRBV7-2 to TRBJ2-5, with D tentatively TRBD2 (6 bases). CDR1 and CDR2 from the germline V gene are SGHTA and FQGNSA. The CDR3 totals 15 residues. The V end was cut by 6 bases, the J end by 3 bases, with 17 bases between. For the CDR3, the DNA is TGTGCCAGCAGTACCCGATTTTCGGGAGAAGAGACCCAGTACTTC. The encoded protein is CASSTRFSGEETQYF.

The chain joins TRBV19 to TRBJ2-5; 13 nucleotides agree with TRBD2. Trimming removed 5 bases from V and 0 bases from J; junction bases left unmatched: 9. CDR1 LNHDA and CDR2 SQIVND come from the germline V gene (reference sequence). This CDR3 has 18 amino acids. DNA of the CDR3: TGTGCCAGTAGTCCGCCGGGACTAGCGGGACGTTACCAAGAGACCCAGTACTTC. It codes for CASSPPGLAGRYQETQYF.

This clonotype showed up many times. V usage is TRBV20-1 and J usage is TRBJ2-5; 10 bases match TRBD2. Germline V lookup: CDR1 DFQATT, CDR2 SNEGSKA (reference sequence). V was pared by 2 bases and J by 1 base, with 4 bases of the junction left unmatched. The CDR3 is 15 amino acids. DNA for the CDR3: TGCAGTGCTAGATCGGAGCGGGAGGGCCAAGAGACCCAGTACTTC. Its translation: CSARSEREGQETQYF.

The rearrangement joins TRBV12-3 or TRBV12-4 to TRBJ1-2; D may be TRBD1 (5 bases). The CDR3 runs to 15 residues. V lost 4 bases and J 2 bases, leaving 14 bases between the germline ends. The DNA for the CDR3 is TGTGCCAGCAGTTGGGGCAGGAGAATCAACTATGGCTACACCTTC. Encoded protein: CASSWGRRINYGYTF.

The sample holds many counts of this clonotype. The chain is built from TRBV12-3 or TRBV12-4 and TRBJ1-6; 8 nucleotides align to TRBD1. With V trimmed by 3 bases and J by 0 bases, 4 bases remained unmatched. The CDR3 runs to 17 residues. DNA of the CDR3: TGTGCCAGCAGTTTGGGGACAGGAACCTCCTATAATTCACCCCTCCACTTT. It is translated as CASSLGTGTSYNSPLHF.

The table lists this clonotype with many counts. The chain combines TRBV19 with TRBJ1-5, with 8 positions matching TRBD1. The CDR3 is 15 amino acids. Trimming took 6 bases from V and 5 from J; bases not matched to a gene: 9. Germline assignment: CDR1 LNHDA and CDR2 SQIVND (reference sequence). The CDR3 DNA reads TGTGCCAGTAGCCGACCGGGACAGGTTTATCAGCCCCAGCATTTT. This sequence encodes CASSRPGQVYQPQHF.

This clonotype appeared many times. The V gene is TRBV12-3 or TRBV12-4, the J gene TRBJ2-5, with unresolved D. The CDR3 sequence is 13 residues long. The V end was cut by 6 bases, the J end by 1 base, with 9 bases between. The CDR3 loop is CASSRNGQETQYF. The CDR3 DNA is TGTGCCAGCAGCCGCAACGGCCAAGAGACCCAGTACTTC.

This clonotype was recorded at least ten times. V and J are TRBV19 and TRBJ1-1, with D possibly matching TRBD1 (6 bases). Germline V lookup: CDR1 LNHDA, CDR2 SQIVND (reference sequence). Trimming pared 3 bases from V and 1 base from J, leaving 9 bases between. The CDR3 runs to 14 residues. The CDR3 is CASSISGQNTEAFF. The CDR3 nucleotides are TGTGCCAGTAGTATTTCGGGACAGAACACTGAAGCTTTCTTT.

This clonotype was found many times. The rearrangement joins TRBV28 to TRBJ1-5; weak D call: TRBD1 (5 bases). Germline CDR1 reads MDHEN; CDR2 reads SYDVKM. Trimming left V 5 bases short and J 3 bases short, with 11 bases between. The CDR3 runs 14 residues. The chain's CDR3 is CASSGEGHNQPQHF. DNA for the CDR3: TGTGCCAGCAGTGGGGAGGGGCACAATCAGCCCCAGCATTTT.